This T cell receptor (beta chain) was captured by sequencing in a study of shared clonotypes between healthy human individuals. As concerns this clone: The antigen remains unidentified. This may be a read error, as it is one base from a much larger clone.

Whole-study findings and limits: Estimated richness values were generally larger in naive subsets than in memory subsets.

Trimming took off 2 bases at V and 2 bases at J, with 4 bases between the two ends. The CDR3 has 12 residues. Germline values: CDR1 SGHVS, CDR2 FQNEAQ. Some 32,000 T cell genomes, or roughly 200 ng DNA, went into the sorted-subset replicate PCRs. Assay: immunoSEQ multiplex PCR; the TCRdb copy retains only in-frame clones and omits some. Of about 2 million clones in the sample, 90% to 95% are singletons; the top ten hold 0.1% to 0.15%. The source of this sequence is a man aged 18 to 30 in good health. The specimen was naive CD4+ T cells sorted from blood. The subset is: CD45RA+ positively selected. This rearrangement joins TRBV7-8 to TRBJ2-7, with unresolved D. CDR3 in DNA: TGTGCCAGCAGCTTAAGCCCCTACGAGCAGTACTTC. This gives the protein CASSLSPYEQYF.